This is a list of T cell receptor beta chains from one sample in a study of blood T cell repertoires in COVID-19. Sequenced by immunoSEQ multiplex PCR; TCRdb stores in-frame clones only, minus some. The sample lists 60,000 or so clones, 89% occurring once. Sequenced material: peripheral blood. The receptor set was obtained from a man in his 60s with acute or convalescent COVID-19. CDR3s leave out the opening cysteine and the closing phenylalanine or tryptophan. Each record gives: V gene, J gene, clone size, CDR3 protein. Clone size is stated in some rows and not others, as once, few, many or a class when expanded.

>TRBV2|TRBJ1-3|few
ASRQDSGNTIY
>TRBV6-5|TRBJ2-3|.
AISGADTQY
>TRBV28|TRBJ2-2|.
ASSWSLSTGIGELF
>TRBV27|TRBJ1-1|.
ASRIYRGDTEAF
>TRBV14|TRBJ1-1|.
ASSQFPTGGAF
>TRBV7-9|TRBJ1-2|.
ASSFGTGGPYGYT
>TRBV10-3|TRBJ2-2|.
AISVRLAANTGELF
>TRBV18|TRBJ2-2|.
ASSPLLIGATNTGELF
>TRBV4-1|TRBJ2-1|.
ASSQDRVYNEQF
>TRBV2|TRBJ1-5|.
ASSGQGNNQPQH
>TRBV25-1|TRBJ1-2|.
ASRGQGGYGYT
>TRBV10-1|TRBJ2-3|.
ASGQADTQY
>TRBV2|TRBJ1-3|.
ASRYALLSGNTIY
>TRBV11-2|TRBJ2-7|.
ASSLTGAGEQY
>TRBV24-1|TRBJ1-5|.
ATRADYNQPQH
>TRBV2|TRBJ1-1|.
ASSLKGGNTEAF
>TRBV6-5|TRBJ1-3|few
ASSEGANSGNTIY
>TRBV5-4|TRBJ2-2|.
ASSADRLRTGELF
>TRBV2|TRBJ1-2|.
ASKLDRGHGYT
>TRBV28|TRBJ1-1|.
ASRTNTEAF
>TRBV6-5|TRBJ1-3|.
ASSYQRGSGNTIY
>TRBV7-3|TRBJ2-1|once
ASRPTGDGEQF
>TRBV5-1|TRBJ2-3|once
ASSWRGGDTDTQY
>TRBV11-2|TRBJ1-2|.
ASSPIFPNSYGYT
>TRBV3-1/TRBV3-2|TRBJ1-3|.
ASSRAGGPGNTIY
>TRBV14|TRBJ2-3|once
ASSQDLWGQITDTQY